The 25 T cell receptor beta chains in this list originate from one sample, sequenced in a study of human T cells and chemical hapten exposure. TCRdb analysed the 5' RACE reads with MiXCR anew, one entry per CDR3 protein. The data contain about 81,000 distinct CDR3 sequences, 7.7% of them seen just once; the ten biggest clones take up over 2%. The template was total RNA from unfractionated whole blood. Receptors originate from a male donor in good health.

This clonotype was seen a handful of times. The J gene is TRBJ2-1, the V gene TRBV6-2 or TRBV6-3; 10 bases align to TRBD1. J was trimmed by 4 bases and V by 7 bases; bases with no gene match: 1. Germline V gene sequence: CDR1 MNHEY, CDR2 SVGEGT. The CDR3 has 13 amino acids. The CDR3 DNA reads TGTGCCAGCACGGACAGGGGGTACAATGAGCAGTTCTTC. Amino acids: CASTDRGYNEQFF.

In this sample, this clonotype turned up a few times. V and J are TRBV20-1 and TRBJ2-7; the match to TRBD1 covers 7 bases. The V gene's germline CDR1 is DFQATT and CDR2 SNEGSKA (reference sequence). After removal of 1 base from V and 2 bases from J, the junction contained 8 bases not matched to a gene. The CDR3 totals 15 residues. CDR3 bases: TGCAGTGCTAGAGTGGGGACAGTCCTTACCTACGAGCAGTACTTC. Amino acid sequence: CSARVGTVLTYEQYF.

This clonotype was counted a few times. This chain joins TRBV6-2 or TRBV6-3 and TRBJ1-5; no clear D gene. The CDR3 consists of 13 residues. The germline CDR1 and CDR2 sequences are MNHEY and SVGEGT. V was cut by 5 bases and J by 1 base, with 6 bases left in between. The CDR3 loop is CASSGRSNQPQHF. In DNA, the CDR3 is TGTGCCAGCAGTGGAAGAAGCAATCAGCCCCAGCATTTT.

The sample holds a few counts of this clonotype. The V call is TRBV5-5, the J call TRBJ1-1; D remains ambiguous. This CDR3 comprises 14 residues. Trimming shortened V by 4 bases and J by 1 base, and 11 bases separated the two germline ends. Germline values: CDR1 SGHKS, CDR2 YYEKEE (reference sequence). CDR3 in amino acids: CASSPITANTEAFF. In DNA form, the CDR3 reads TGTGCCAGCAGCCCTATCACAGCGAACACTGAAGCTTTCTTT. Looking up the rest from reference TRBV5-5 and TRBJ1-1 gives the full variable domain: DAGVTQSPTHLIKTRGQQVTLRCSPISGHKSVSWYQQVLGQGPQFIFQYYEKEERGRGNFPDRFSARQFPNYSSELNVNALLLGDSALYLCASSPITANTEAFFGQGTRLTVV.

This clonotype was counted ten times or more. V usage is TRBV27 and J usage is TRBJ2-1; D is possibly TRBD2 (6 bases). Trimming removed 9 bases at V and 6 bases at J, with 9 bases between. Looked up from germline, CDR1 is MNHEY and CDR2 is SMNVEV (reference sequence). CDR3 length equals 11 residues. The chain's CDR3 is CASKTSNEQFF. CDR3 DNA sequence: TGTGCCAGTAAGACTAGCAATGAGCAGTTCTTC.

This clonotype appeared many times. The chain carries TRBV20-1 and TRBJ2-1, with 8 bases that match TRBD1. Trimming cost V 4 bases and J 7 bases; bases outside gene matches: 9. The CDR3 totals 14 residues. Germline CDR1 DFQATT, CDR2 SNEGSKA (reference sequence). CDR3 amino acids: CSATPRTGRNEQFF. The DNA for the CDR3 is TGCAGTGCTACCCCTCGGACAGGGCGAAATGAGCAGTTCTTC.

This clonotype was seen repeatedly, ten times or more. The chain uses TRBV10-3 and TRBJ2-3; 13 bases are shared with TRBD2. CDR3 size: 15 residues. Trimming removed 11 bases from V and 4 bases from J; junction bases left unmatched: 9. Germline V lookup: CDR1 ENHRY, CDR2 SYGVKD. CDR3: CASGLAGEFADTQYF. In DNA, the CDR3 is TGTGCCTCAGGACTAGCGGGGGAATTTGCAGATACGCAGTATTTT.

This clonotype was seen more than once but under ten times. The V call is TRBV7-9, the J call TRBJ1-1, with D maybe TRBD1 (6 bases). Deletions cut 5 bases from V and 3 bases from J, with 16 bases between. Germline V gene lookup returns CDR1 SEHNR and CDR2 FQNEAQ (reference sequence). The CDR3 runs 15 residues. The CDR3: CASSGYRAADTEAFF. The CDR3 region has the DNA TGTGCCAGCAGCGGATACAGGGCGGCTGACACTGAAGCTTTCTTT.

This clonotype turned up a few times. The CDR3 bases are TGCAGCGTTGAAGGTGTCTCCTACGAGCAGTACTTC. Translation gives CSVEGVSYEQYF. The chain is built from TRBV29-1 and TRBJ2-7; D ambiguous. This CDR3 spans 12 amino acids. Deletions cut 1 base from V and 0 bases from J, with 4 bases between. Germline V lookup: CDR1 SQVTM, CDR2 ANQGSEA.

The chain is built from TRBV7-8 and TRBJ1-1; tentatively, D is TRBD1 (6 bases). The germline CDR1 and CDR2 sequences are SGHVS and FQNEAQ. The CDR3 length is 16 residues. The V end was cut by 3 bases, the J end by 1 base, with 15 bases between. CDR3 DNA sequence: TGTGCCAGCAGCTTTTCACGGGGGGCCGGGAACACTGAAGCTTTCTTT. Residues: CASSFSRGAGNTEAFF. The full variable domain, rest sourced from reference TRBV7-8 and TRBJ1-1, is GAGVSQSPRYKVAKRGQDVALRCDPISGHVSLFWYQQALGQGPEFLTYFQNEAQLDKSGLPSDRFFAERPEGSVSTLKIQRTQQEDSAVYLCASSFSRGAGNTEAFFGQGTRLTVV.

The chain combines TRBV6-2 or TRBV6-3 with TRBJ1-1, with no clear D. Looked up from germline, CDR1 is MNHEY and CDR2 is SVGEGT. The CDR3 loop spans 14 amino acids. Trimming cost V 2 bases and J 1 base, with 8 bases left between them. In nucleotides, the CDR3 is TGTGCCAGCAGTTACGCTCAGACGAACACTGAAGCTTTCTTT. Protein product: CASSYAQTNTEAFF.

The chain recombines TRBV11-2 with TRBJ2-1; 13 positions match TRBD2. Germline V CDR1 and CDR2: SGHAT, FQNNGV. The CDR3 totals 16 residues. The junction had 6 bases not matched to a gene; V was cut back by 5 bases and J by 5 bases. The CDR3 nucleotides are TGTGCCAGCAGCCTGCGGACTAGCGGGAGTAACAATGAGCAGTTCTTC. The encoded protein is CASSLRTSGSNNEQFF. Full variable domain (rest looked up from reference TRBV11-2 and TRBJ2-1): EAGVAQSPRYKIIEKRQSVAFWCNPISGHATLYWYQQILGQGPKLLIQFQNNGVVDDSQLPKDRFSAERLKGVDSTLKIQPAKLEDSAVYLCASSLRTSGSNNEQFFGPGTRLTVL.

In this sample, this clonotype turned up a few times. The chain employs TRBV28 and TRBJ1-1; D uncertain. CDR3 size: 15 residues. With 5 bases removed from V and 4 bases from J, the gap between germline ends came to 17 bases. Germline V gives CDR1 MDHEN, CDR2 SYDVKM. CDR3 sequence reads: CASSTLTATPTEAFF. As DNA, the CDR3 is TGTGCCAGCAGTACCCTGACGGCAACCCCCACTGAAGCTTTCTTT.

This chain uses TRBV5-1 with TRBJ1-4; no reliable D call. This CDR3 is 14 amino acids long. Trimming removed 3 bases at V and 0 bases at J, with 6 bases between. The germline V gene has CDR1 SGHRS and CDR2 YFSETQ. CDR3 nucleotides: TGCGCCAGCAGCTGGCTCGCAACTAATGAAAAACTGTTTTTT. The encoded protein is CASSWLATNEKLFF.

At least ten counts were recorded for this clonotype. The chain recombines TRBV24-1 with TRBJ2-1; D might be TRBD1 (6 bases). Trimming shortened V by 3 bases and J by 5 bases, and 7 bases separated the two germline ends. Germline V gene lookup returns CDR1 KGHDR and CDR2 SFDVKD. This CDR3 comprises 13 residues. CDR3 amino acids: CATSDRTDNEQFF. CDR3 DNA: TGTGCCACCAGTGATCGGACAGACAATGAGCAGTTCTTC.

The rearrangement joins TRBV3-1 to TRBJ1-1; D may be TRBD1 (5 bases). This CDR3 contains 13 residues. Trimming shortened V by 10 bases and J by 1 base, and 13 bases separated the two germline ends. CDR1 and CDR2 from the germline V gene are LGHDT and YNNKEL (reference sequence). The CDR3 spells CATTQGRNTEAFF. The DNA for the CDR3 is TGTGCCACTACCCAGGGTCGGAACACTGAAGCTTTCTTT.

This clonotype was seen many times. J is TRBJ2-5 and V is TRBV20-1; 9 positions agree with TRBD1. The CDR3 is 15 amino acids. V dropped 3 bases and J dropped 5; count of bases not matched to a gene: 10. Germline assignment: CDR1 DFQATT and CDR2 SNEGSKA (reference sequence). CDR3 loop: CSASGTGQGWETQYF. The CDR3 DNA follows: TGCAGTGCTAGTGGGACCGGACAGGGGTGGGAGACCCAGTACTTC.

DNA of the CDR3: TGTGCCAGCAGTGGAGGGGACAGGGGAAGGGAAAAACTGTTTTTT. Translating it yields CASSGGDRGREKLFF. V and J are TRBV6-5 and TRBJ1-4, with 10 positions matching TRBD1. Losses at the gene ends were 5 bases for V and 8 bases for J; bases not matched to a gene: 8. The CDR3 sequence is 15 residues long. The V gene's germline CDR1 is MNHEY and CDR2 SVGAGI.

The chain combines TRBV12-3 or TRBV12-4 with TRBJ1-2; perhaps TRBD1 as D (5 bases). Trimming removed 7 bases at V and 4 bases at J, with 19 bases between. There are 15 residues in the CDR3. This CDR3 reads CASTPDSSLVYGYTF. CDR3 bases: TGTGCCAGCACCCCCGACAGCTCATTAGTCTATGGCTACACCTTC.

This clonotype has only a few counts. The chain has TRBV12-3 or TRBV12-4 and TRBJ1-2, with D possibly TRBD1 on 6 matching bases. There are 14 residues in the CDR3. Between the trimmed V and J ends, which lost 6 bases and 6 bases, there was a span of 17 bases. This CDR3 is CASSPTDRSDGYTF. The CDR3 DNA reads as TGTGCCAGCAGCCCCACCGACAGGTCCGATGGCTACACCTTC.

This clonotype was seen more than once but under ten times. This chain joins TRBV19 and TRBJ2-1, with 7 bases identical to TRBD1. The CDR3 has 15 amino acids. V gave up 5 bases and J gave up 8 bases; unmatched junction bases: 12. Germline V gives CDR1 LNHDA, CDR2 SQIVND (reference sequence). The CDR3 sequence is CASSQPQGLLDEQFF. In DNA, the CDR3 is TGTGCCAGTAGTCAACCACAGGGGCTACTGGATGAGCAGTTCTTC.

In its sample, this clonotype was seen a few times. The chain employs TRBV4-3 and TRBJ1-1; D not certain. Germline values: CDR1 LGHNA, CDR2 YSLEER. The CDR3 covers 14 residues. V was clipped by 0 bases and J by 7 bases, with 12 bases between them. The CDR3 sequence is CASSQDLLVGEAFF. The CDR3 DNA reads TGCGCCAGCAGCCAAGATCTTTTGGTTGGTGAAGCTTTCTTT.

This clonotype was observed at least ten times. V and J are TRBV7-9 and TRBJ2-1; 9 nucleotides agree with TRBD2. The V gene's germline CDR1 is SEHNR and CDR2 FQNEAQ (reference sequence). With V trimmed by 3 bases and J by 6 bases, 6 bases remained unmatched. CDR3 length: 15 residues. Here the CDR3 reads CASSLTSGTLNEQFF. The CDR3 region has the DNA TGTGCCAGCAGCTTGACTAGCGGCACCCTCAATGAGCAGTTCTTC.

In its sample, this clonotype was seen once. One base away lies a much larger clone, so this may be a sequencing read error. This rearrangement joins TRBV6-5 to TRBJ1-3; unclear D gene. CDR1 and CDR2 (germline): MNHEY, SVGAGI. V was trimmed by 8 bases and J by 5 bases, leaving 7 bases between them. The CDR3 has 11 amino acids. The DNA of the CDR3 is TGTGCCAGCCCCCCCCGAAACACCATATATTTT. It specifies CASPPRNTIYF.

This clonotype was picked up a small number of times. The chain combines TRBV12-3 or TRBV12-4 with TRBJ1-2; D not resolved. V gave up 5 bases and J gave up 4 bases, with 14 bases separating them. The CDR3 runs 14 residues. CDR3 nucleotide sequence: TGTGCCAGCAGTGGCGACGGGATGGGCTATGGCTACACCTTC. Its translation is CASSGDGMGYGYTF.